This TCR beta chain was captured in a study of cytomegalovirus exposure and HLA in healthy donors. Study findings and constraints: Presence/absence analysis assumed near-uniform sequencing depth across donors. According to a later analysis, most TCR beta chains associated with CMV appeared HLA-restricted.

CDR1 is MGHRA and CDR2 is YSYEKL in the germline V gene. The V end lost 0 bases, the J end lost 2 bases, and 5 bases lay between the germline ends. This CDR3 has 13 residues. Details on this clone: The target antigen is unknown.

PCR employed 60 Vbeta and 13 Jbeta primers. Generated by immunoSEQ multiplex PCR, the TCRdb table keeps only in-frame clones and is missing some. The record lists about 200,000 clones, of which the ten most abundant hold 1.1%. The chain uses TRBV4-1 and TRBJ2-7; D unclear. The TCR originated in a girl aged 2-10 years in good health and CMV-seropositive. Sequences were obtained from PBMCs. CDR3 region: CASSQESPYEQYF. DNA for the CDR3: TGCGCCAGCAGCCAAGAGAGCCCCTACGAGCAGTACTTC.